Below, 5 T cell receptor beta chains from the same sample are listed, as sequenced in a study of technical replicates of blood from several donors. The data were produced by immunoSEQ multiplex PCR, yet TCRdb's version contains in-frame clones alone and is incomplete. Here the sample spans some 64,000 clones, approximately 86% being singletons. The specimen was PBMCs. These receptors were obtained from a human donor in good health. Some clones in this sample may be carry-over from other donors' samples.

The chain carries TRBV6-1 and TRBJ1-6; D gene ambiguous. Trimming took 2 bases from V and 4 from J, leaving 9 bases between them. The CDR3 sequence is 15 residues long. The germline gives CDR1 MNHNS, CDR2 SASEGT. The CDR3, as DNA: TGTGCCAGCAGTGAAAAACAAGATTATAATTCACCCCTCCACTTT. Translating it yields CASSEKQDYNSPLHF.

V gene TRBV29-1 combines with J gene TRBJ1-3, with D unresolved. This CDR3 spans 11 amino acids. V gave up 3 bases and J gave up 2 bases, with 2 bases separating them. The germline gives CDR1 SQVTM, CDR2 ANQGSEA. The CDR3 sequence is CSVDTGNTIYF. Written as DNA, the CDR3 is TGCAGCGTTGACACTGGAAACACCATATATTTT.

CDR3 bases: TGTGCCAGCAGCTTATTCTTCTTTGACAATGAGCAGTTCTTC. It codes for CASSLFFFDNEQFF. The chain carries TRBV11-2 and TRBJ2-1; D is ambiguous. CDR3 length: 14 amino acids. V was trimmed by 2 bases and J by 5 bases, leaving 10 bases between them. CDR1 SGHAT and CDR2 FQNNGV come from the germline V gene.

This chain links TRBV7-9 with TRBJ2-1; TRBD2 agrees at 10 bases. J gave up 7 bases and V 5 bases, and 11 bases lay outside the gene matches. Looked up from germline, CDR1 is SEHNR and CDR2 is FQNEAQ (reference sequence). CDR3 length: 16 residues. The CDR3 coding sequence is TGTGCCAGCAGCCCGAGGAGCGGGAGGGCCGTAAATGAGCAGTTCTTC. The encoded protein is CASSPRSGRAVNEQFF.

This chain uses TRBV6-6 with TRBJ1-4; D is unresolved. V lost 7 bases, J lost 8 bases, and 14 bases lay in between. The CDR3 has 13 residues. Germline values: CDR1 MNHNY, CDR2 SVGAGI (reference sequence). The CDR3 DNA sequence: TGTGCCAGCACCCCGGACTTGAGGGAAAAACTGTTTTTT. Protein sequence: CASTPDLREKLFF.